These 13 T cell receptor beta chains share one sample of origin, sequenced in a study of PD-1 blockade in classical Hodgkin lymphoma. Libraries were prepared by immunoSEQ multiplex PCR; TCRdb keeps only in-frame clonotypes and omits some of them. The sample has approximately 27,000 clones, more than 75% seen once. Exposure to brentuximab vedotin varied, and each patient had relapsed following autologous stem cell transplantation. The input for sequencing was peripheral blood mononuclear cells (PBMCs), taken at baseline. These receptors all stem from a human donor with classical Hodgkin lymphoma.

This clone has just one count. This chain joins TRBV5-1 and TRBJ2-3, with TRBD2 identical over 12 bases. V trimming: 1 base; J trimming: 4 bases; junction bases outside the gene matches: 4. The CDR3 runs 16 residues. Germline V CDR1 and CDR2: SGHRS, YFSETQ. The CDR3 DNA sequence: TGCGCCAGCAGCTTGCGGCCTAGCGGGGGGGCAGATACGCAGTATTTT. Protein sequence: CASSLRPSGGADTQYF. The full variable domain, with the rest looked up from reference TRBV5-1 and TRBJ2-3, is KAGVTQTPRYLIKTRGQQVTLSCSPISGHRSVSWYQQTPGQGLQFLFEYFSETQRNKGNFPGRFSGRQFSNSRSEMNVSTLELGDSALYLCASSLRPSGGADTQYFGPGTRLTVL.

As DNA, the CDR3 is TGTGCCAGACCCAAGGGGGGCTATGGCTACACCTTC. Protein: CARPKGGYGYTF. The rearrangement links TRBV21-1 to TRBJ1-2. TRBV21-1 is described as a pseudogene. The CDR3 contains 12 residues.

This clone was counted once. CDR3 loop: CASSSLGVYEQYF. CDR3 nucleotides: TGCGCCAGCAGCTCTTTGGGGGTCTACGAGCAGTACTTC. The V and J genes are TRBV5-1 and TRBJ2-7, with D perhaps TRBD1 or TRBD2 (5 bases each). Trimming shortened V by 3 bases and J by 3 bases, and 10 bases separated the two germline ends. Germline-derived CDR1 and CDR2 are SGHRS and YFSETQ. This CDR3 spans 13 amino acids. The entire variable domain, with the rest obtained from reference TRBV5-1 and TRBJ2-7, is as follows: KAGVTQTPRYLIKTRGQQVTLSCSPISGHRSVSWYQQTPGQGLQFLFEYFSETQRNKGNFPGRFSGRQFSNSRSEMNVSTLELGDSALYLCASSSLGVYEQYFGPGTRLTVT.

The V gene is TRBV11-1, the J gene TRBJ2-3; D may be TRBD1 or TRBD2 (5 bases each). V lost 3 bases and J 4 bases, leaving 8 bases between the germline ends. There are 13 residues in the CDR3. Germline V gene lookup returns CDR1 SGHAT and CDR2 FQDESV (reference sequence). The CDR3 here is CASSFGTADTQYF. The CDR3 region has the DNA TGTGCCAGCAGCTTTGGGACGGCAGATACGCAGTATTTT.

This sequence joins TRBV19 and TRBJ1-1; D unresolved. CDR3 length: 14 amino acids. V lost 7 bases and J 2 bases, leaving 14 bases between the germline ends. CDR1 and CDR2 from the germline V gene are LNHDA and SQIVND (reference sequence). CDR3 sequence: CASTIGRTNTEAFF. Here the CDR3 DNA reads TGTGCCAGTACCATAGGACGGACTAACACTGAAGCTTTCTTT.

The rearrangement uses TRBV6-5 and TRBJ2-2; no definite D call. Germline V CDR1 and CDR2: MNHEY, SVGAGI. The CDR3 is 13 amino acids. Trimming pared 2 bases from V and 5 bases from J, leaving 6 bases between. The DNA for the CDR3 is TGTGCCAGCAGTTACCTGGGGACCGGGGAGCTGTTTTTT. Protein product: CASSYLGTGELFF.

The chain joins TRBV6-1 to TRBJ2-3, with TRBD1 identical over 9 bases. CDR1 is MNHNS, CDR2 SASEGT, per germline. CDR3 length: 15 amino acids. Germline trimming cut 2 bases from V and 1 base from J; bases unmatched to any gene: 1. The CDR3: CASSETGGRTDTQYF. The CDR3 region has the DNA TGTGCCAGCAGTGAAACAGGGGGCCGCACAGATACGCAGTATTTT.

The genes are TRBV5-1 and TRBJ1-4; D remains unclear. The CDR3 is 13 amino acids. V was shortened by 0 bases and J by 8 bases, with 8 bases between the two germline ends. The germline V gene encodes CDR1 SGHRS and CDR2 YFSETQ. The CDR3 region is CASSLDSREKLFF. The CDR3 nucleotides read TGCGCCAGCAGCTTGGATTCGAGGGAAAAACTGTTTTTT.

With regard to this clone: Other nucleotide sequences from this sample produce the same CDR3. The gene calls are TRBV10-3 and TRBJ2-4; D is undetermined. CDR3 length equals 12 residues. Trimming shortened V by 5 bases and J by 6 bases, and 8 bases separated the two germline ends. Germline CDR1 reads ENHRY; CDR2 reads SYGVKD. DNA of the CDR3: TGTGCCATCAGTATGGACGGAAACATTCAGTACTTC. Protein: CAISMDGNIQYF.

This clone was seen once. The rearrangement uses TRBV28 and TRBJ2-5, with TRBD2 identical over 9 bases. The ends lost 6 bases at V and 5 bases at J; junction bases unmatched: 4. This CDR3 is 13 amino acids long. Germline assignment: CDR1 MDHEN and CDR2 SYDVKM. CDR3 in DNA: TGTGCCAGCAGGCGGGGGGGGGCCGAGACCCAGTACTTC. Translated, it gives CASRRGGAETQYF.

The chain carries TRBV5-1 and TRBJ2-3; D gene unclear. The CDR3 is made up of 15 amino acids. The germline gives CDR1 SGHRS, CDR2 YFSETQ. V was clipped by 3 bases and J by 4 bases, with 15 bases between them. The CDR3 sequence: CASSSSPVGADTQYF. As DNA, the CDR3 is TGCGCCAGCAGCTCCTCCCCGGTCGGCGCAGATACGCAGTATTTT. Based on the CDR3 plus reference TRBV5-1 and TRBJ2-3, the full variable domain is KAGVTQTPRYLIKTRGQQVTLSCSPISGHRSVSWYQQTPGQGLQFLFEYFSETQRNKGNFPGRFSGRQFSNSRSEMNVSTLELGDSALYLCASSSSPVGADTQYFGPGTRLTVL.

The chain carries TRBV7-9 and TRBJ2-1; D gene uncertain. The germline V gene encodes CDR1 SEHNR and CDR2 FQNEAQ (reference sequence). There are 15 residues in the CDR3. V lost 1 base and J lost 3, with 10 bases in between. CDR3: CASSLVGTGYNEQFF. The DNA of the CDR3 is TGTGCCAGCAGCTTAGTCGGCACGGGCTACAATGAGCAGTTCTTC.

The CDR3 nucleotides are TGCGCCAGCAGGGACCAGGGGGCGTCCTATGGCTACACCTTC. As protein: CASRDQGASYGYTF. The chain recombines TRBV10-2 with TRBJ1-2; 8 nucleotides agree with TRBD1. The length of the CDR3 is 14 residues. Unmatched junction bases numbered 7, after V lost 6 bases and J lost 4 bases. Germline assignment: CDR1 WSHSY and CDR2 SAAADI.